This TCR beta chain was recorded in a study of CD8 T cells in ankylosing spondylitis. Findings and limits, study-wide: There was a TCR beta motif, made of eight highly homologous variants, that appeared characteristic of ankylosing spondylitis blood. Disease-linked clones had a CD8+ phenotype and relatively low frequency in peripheral blood. Reportedly, significant enrichment of disease-linked clones occurred in matched ankylosing spondylitis synovial fluid.

CDR1 is ENHRY, CDR2 SYGVKD, per germline. The length of the CDR3 is 14 residues. After removal of 5 bases from V and 2 bases from J, the junction contained 4 bases not matched to a gene. Construction of TCR beta libraries was performed using quantitative 5'-RACE with molecular barcodes. TCRdb reanalysed the 5' RACE reads using MiXCR and keeps one entry per CDR3 protein. The data contain 250,000 or so distinct CDR3 sequences, 24% of them seen just once; the ten biggest clones take up 0.61%. Comments on this clonotype: Antigen unknown.

Input material: blood, either unsorted or a sorted T cell fraction (not recorded which). The V and J genes are TRBV10-3 and TRBJ2-7; 9 nucleotides align to TRBD2. The receptor was derived from a male donor with ankylosing spondylitis or in good health (not recorded which). The CDR3 loop reads CAISSSGATYEQYF. The CDR3 coding sequence is TGTGCCATCAGTTCTAGCGGGGCTACCTACGAGCAGTACTTC.